This TCR beta chain was recorded in a study of blood T cell repertoires in COVID-19. Background on the study: Specimens from acute and convalescent COVID-19 originated in the United States, Italy and Spain. PBMCs, B-cell-depleted T cells, or T cells provided the cDNA or gDNA that made up the material.

Germline CDR1 and CDR2: PRHDT and FYEKMQ (reference sequence). V shed 5 bases and J 0 bases; nucleotides not matched to a gene: 2. This CDR3 has 14 amino acids. The authors' processing: Using reference gene primer amplification, nucleated cell counts were estimated. Assay used: immunoSEQ multiplex PCR; TCRdb lists only in-frame clones, some missing. That table furnishes V, J and clone size, whereas the DNA furnished D and trimming. Of about 150,000 clones listed, roughly 80% are singletons. Sequenced sample: peripheral blood. This rearrangement joins TRBV13 to TRBJ1-2; 8 bases match TRBD1. This sequence was found in a man aged 50 to 60 with active or convalescent COVID-19. The CDR3 loop reads CASSQTGANYGYTF. The CDR3 DNA reads TGTGCCAGCAGCCAGACAGGGGCTAACTATGGCTACACCTTC. The whole variable domain, filled in from reference TRBV13 and TRBJ1-2, reads AAGVIQSPRHLIKEKRETATLKCYPIPRHDTVYWYQQGPGQDPQFLISFYEKMQSDKGSIPDRFSAQQFSDYHSELNMSSLELGDSALYFCASSQTGANYGYTFGSGTRLTVV.